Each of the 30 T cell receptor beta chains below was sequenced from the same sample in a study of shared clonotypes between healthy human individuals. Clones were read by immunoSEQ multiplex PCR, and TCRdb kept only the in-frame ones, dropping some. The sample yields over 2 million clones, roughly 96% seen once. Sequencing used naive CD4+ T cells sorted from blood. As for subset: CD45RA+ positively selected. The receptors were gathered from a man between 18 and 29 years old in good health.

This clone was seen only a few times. Here the CDR3 reads CASSEGHSPLHF. In DNA form, the CDR3 reads TGTGCCAGCAGTGAAGGTCATTCACCCCTCCACTTT. The rearrangement joins TRBV25-1 to TRBJ1-6; D uncertain. Germline lookup yields CDR1 MGHDK and CDR2 SYGVNS. This CDR3 is 12 amino acids long. The ends were cut back, 2 bases at V and 8 bases at J, with 4 bases in the middle.

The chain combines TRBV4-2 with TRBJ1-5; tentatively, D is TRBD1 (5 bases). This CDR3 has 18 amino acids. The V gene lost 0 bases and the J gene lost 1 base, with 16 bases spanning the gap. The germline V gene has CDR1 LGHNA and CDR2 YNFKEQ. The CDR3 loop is CASSQDVTGVTSNQPQHF. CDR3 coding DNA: TGTGCCAGCAGCCAAGATGTGACGGGGGTTACAAGCAATCAGCCCCAGCATTTT.

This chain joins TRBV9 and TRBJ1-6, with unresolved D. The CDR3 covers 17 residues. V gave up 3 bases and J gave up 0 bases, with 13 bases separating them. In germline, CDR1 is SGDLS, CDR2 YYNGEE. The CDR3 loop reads CASSGPGVSSYNSPLHF. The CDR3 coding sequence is TGTGCCAGCAGCGGCCCAGGCGTGAGCTCCTATAATTCACCCCTCCACTTT.

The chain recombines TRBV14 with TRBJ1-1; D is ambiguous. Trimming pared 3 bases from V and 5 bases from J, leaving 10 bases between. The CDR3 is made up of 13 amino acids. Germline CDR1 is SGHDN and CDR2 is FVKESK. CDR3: CASSQVWGTEAFF. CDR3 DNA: TGTGCCAGCAGCCAGGTGTGGGGTACTGAAGCTTTCTTT.

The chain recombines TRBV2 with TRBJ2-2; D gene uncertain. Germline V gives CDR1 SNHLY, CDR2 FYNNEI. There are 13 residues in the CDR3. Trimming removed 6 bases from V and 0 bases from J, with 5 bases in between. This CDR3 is CASRFTNTGELFF. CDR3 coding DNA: TGTGCCAGCAGGTTTACGAACACCGGGGAGCTGTTTTTT. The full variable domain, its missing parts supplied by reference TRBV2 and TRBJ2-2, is EPEVTQTPSHQVTQMGQEVILRCVPISNHLYFYWYRQILGQKVEFLVSFYNNEISEKSEIFDDQFSVERPDGSNFTLKIRSTKLEDSAMYFCASRFTNTGELFFGEGSRLTVL.

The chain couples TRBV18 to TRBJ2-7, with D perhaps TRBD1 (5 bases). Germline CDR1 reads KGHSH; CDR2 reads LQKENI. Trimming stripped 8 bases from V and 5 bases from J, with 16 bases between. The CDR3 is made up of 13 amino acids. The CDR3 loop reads CASTNQGGDEQYF. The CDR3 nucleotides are TGTGCCAGCACGAACCAGGGTGGCGACGAGCAGTACTTC.

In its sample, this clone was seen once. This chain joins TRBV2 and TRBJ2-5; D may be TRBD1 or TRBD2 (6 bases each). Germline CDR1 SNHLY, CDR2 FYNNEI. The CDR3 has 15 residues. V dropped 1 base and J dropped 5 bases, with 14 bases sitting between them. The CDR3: CASSEGGLGGETQYF. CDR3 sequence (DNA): TGTGCCAGCAGTGAAGGGGGGCTAGGAGGGGAGACCCAGTACTTC.

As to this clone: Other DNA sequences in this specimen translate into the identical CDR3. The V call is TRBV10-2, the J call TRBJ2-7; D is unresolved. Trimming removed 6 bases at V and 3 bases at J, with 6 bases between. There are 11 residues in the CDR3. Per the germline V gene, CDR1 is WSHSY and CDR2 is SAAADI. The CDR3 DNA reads TGCGCCAGCAGGAACAGCTACGAGCAGTACTTC. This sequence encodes CASRNSYEQYF.

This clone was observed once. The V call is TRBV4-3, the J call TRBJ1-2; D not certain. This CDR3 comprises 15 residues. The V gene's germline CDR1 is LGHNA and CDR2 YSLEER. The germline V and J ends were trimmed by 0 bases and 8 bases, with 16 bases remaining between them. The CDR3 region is CASSQDETGREGYTF. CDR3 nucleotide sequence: TGCGCCAGCAGCCAAGACGAGACGGGCAGAGAAGGCTACACCTTC.

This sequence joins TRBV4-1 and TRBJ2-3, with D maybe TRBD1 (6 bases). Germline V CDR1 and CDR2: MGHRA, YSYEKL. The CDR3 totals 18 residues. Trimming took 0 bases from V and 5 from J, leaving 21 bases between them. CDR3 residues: CASSQDRLTGPLGDTQYF. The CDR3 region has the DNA TGCGCCAGCAGCCAAGATAGGTTAACAGGGCCATTGGGAGATACGCAGTATTTT.

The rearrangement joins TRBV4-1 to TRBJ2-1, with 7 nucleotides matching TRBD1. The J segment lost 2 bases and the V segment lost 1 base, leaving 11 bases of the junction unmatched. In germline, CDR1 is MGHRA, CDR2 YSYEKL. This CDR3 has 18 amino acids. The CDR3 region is CASSQVPSRQGPYNEQFF. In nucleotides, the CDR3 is TGCGCCAGCAGCCAAGTACCTTCTCGACAGGGACCCTACAATGAGCAGTTCTTC.

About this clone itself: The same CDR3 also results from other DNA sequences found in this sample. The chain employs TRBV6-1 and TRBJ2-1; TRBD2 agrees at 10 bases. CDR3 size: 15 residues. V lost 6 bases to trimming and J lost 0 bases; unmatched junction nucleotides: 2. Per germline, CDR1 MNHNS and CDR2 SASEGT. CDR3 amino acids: CASRVAGGSYNEQFF. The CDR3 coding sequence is TGTGCCAGCAGAGTAGCGGGGGGCTCCTACAATGAGCAGTTCTTC.

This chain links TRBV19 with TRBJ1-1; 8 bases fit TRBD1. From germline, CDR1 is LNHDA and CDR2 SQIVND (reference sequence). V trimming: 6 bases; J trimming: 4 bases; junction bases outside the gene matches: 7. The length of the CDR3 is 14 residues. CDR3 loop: CASRVTGGFTEAFF. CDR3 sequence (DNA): TGTGCCAGTAGGGTAACAGGGGGGTTCACTGAAGCTTTCTTT.

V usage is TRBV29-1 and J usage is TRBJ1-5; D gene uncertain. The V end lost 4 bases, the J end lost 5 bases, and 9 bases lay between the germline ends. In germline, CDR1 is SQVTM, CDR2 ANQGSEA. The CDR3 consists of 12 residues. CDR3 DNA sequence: TGCAGCGTTGTCTCGCCGGATCAGCCCCAGCATTTT. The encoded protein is CSVVSPDQPQHF. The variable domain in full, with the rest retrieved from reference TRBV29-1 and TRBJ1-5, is SAVISQKPSRDICQRGTSLTIQCQVDSQVTMMFWYRQQPGQSLTLIATANQGSEATYESGFVIDKFPISRPNLTFSTLTVSNMSPEDSSIYLCSVVSPDQPQHFGDGTRLSIL.

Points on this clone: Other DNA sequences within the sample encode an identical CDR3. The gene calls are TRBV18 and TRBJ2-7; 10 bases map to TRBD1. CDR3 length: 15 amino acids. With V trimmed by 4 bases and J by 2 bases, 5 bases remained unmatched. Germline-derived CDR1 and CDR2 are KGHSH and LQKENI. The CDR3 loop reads CASSLSGQGTYEQYF. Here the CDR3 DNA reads TGTGCCAGCTCACTGTCGGGACAGGGGACCTACGAGCAGTACTTC.

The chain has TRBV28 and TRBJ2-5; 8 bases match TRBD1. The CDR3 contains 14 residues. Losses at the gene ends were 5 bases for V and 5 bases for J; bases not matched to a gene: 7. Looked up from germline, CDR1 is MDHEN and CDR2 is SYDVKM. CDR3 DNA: TGTGCCAGCAGTCATCGGACAGGGCTGGAGACCCAGTACTTC. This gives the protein CASSHRTGLETQYF.

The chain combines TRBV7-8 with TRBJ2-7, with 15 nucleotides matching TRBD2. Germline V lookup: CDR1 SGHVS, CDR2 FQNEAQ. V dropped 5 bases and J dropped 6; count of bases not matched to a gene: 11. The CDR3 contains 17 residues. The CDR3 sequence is CASSPYFGLAGGLEQYF. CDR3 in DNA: TGTGCCAGCAGCCCCTACTTCGGACTAGCGGGAGGGCTCGAGCAGTACTTC.

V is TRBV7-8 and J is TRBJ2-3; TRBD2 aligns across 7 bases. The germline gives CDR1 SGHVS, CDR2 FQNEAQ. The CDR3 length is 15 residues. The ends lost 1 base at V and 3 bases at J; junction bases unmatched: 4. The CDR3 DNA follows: TGTGCCAGCAGCTTAGTTAGCGGGCGGACAGATACGCAGTATTTT. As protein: CASSLVSGRTDTQYF. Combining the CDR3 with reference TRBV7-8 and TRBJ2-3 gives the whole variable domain GAGVSQSPRYKVAKRGQDVALRCDPISGHVSLFWYQQALGQGPEFLTYFQNEAQLDKSGLPSDRFFAERPEGSVSTLKIQRTQQEDSAVYLCASSLVSGRTDTQYFGPGTRLTVL.

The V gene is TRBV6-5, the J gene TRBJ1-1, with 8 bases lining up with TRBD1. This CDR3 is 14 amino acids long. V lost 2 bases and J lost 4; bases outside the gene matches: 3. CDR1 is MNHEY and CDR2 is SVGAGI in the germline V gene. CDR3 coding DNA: TGTGCCAGCAGTTACGACAGGGGCAGCACTGAAGCTTTCTTT. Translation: CASSYDRGSTEAFF.

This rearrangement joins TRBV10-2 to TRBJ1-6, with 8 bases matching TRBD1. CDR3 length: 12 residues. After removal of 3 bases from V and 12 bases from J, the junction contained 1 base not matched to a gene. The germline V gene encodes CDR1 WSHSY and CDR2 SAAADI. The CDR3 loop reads CASSEQGGPLHF. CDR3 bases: TGCGCCAGCAGTGAACAGGGGGGACCCCTCCACTTT.

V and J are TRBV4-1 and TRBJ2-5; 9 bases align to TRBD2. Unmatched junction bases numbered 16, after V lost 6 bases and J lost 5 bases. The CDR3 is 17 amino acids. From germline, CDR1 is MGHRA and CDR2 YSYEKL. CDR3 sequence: CASRPTSGSEPRETQYF. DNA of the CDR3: TGCGCCAGCAGACCCACTAGCGGGTCAGAACCAAGGGAGACCCAGTACTTC.

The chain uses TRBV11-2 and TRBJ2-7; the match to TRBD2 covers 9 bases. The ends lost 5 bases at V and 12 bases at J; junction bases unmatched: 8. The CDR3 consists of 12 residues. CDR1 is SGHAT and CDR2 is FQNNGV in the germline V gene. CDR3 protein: CASSPREGKAYF. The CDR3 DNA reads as TGTGCCAGCAGCCCGCGGGAGGGCAAGGCGTACTTC.

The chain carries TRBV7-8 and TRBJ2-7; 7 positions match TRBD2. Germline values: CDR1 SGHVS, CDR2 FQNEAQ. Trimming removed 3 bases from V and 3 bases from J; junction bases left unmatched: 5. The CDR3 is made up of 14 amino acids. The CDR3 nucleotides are TGTGCCAGCAGCTTTTCGACTAGCAGCTACGAGCAGTACTTC. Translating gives CASSFSTSSYEQYF.

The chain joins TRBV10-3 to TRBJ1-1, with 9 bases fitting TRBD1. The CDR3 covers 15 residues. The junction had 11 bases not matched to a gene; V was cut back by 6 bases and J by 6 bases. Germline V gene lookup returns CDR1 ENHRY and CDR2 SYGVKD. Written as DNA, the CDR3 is TGTGCCATCAGCGAATCTACAGGGGGCTCAGCTGAAGCTTTCTTT. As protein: CAISESTGGSAEAFF.

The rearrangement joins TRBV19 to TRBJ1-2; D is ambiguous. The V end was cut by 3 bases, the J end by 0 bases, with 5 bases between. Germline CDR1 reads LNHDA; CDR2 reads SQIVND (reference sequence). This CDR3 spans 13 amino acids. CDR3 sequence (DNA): TGTGCCAGTAGTATGAGTGCTAACTATGGCTACACCTTC. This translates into CASSMSANYGYTF.

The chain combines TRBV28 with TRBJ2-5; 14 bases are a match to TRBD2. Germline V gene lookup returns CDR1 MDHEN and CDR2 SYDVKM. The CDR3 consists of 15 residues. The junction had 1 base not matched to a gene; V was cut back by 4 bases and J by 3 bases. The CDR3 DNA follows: TGTGCCAGCAGTTGGGGACTAGCGGGGGAAGAGACCCAGTACTTC. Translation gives CASSWGLAGEETQYF. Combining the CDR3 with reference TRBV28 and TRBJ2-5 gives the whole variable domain DVKVTQSSRYLVKRTGEKVFLECVQDMDHENMFWYRQDPGLGLRLIYFSYDVKMKEKGDIPEGYSVSREKKERFSLILESASTNQTSMYLCASSWGLAGEETQYFGPGTRLLVL.

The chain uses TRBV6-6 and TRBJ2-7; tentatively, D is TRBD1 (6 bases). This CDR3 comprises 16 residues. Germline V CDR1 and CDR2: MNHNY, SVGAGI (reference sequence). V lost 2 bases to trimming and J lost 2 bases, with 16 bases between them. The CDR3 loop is CASSYGLDSLAYEQYF. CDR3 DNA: TGTGCCAGCAGTTACGGGCTGGACAGTCTAGCCTACGAGCAGTACTTC.

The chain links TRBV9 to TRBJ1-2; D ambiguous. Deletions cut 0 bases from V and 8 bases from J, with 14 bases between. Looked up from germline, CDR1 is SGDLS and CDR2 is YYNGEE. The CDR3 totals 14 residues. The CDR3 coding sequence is TGTGCCAGCAGCGTAGCTCCAGTCGCGGAAGGCTACACCTTC. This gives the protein CASSVAPVAEGYTF. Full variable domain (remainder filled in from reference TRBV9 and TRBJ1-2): DSGVTQTPKHLITATGQRVTLRCSPRSGDLSVYWYQQSLDQGLQFLIQYYNGEERAKGNILERFSAQQFPDLHSELNLSSLELGDSALYFCASSVAPVAEGYTFGSGTRLTVV.

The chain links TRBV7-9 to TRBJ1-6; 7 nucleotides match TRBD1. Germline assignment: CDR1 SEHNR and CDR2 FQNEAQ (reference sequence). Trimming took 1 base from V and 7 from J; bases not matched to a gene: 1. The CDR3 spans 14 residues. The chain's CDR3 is CASSLEGQNSPLHF. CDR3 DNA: TGTGCCAGCAGCTTAGAGGGACAGAATTCACCCCTCCACTTT.

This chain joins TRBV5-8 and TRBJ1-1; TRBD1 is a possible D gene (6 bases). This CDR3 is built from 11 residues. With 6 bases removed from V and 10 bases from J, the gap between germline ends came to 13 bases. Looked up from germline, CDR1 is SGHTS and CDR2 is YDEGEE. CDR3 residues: CASIRRGAAFF. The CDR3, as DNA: TGTGCCAGCATCCGAAGGGGGGCAGCTTTCTTT.